These 9 T cell receptor beta chains came from one sample sequenced in a study of OX40 agonist ivuxolimab in advanced cancers. Sequencing was performed with immunoSEQ multiplex PCR; in TCRdb, only in-frame clones are kept and a portion is missing. The sample lists more than 80,000 clones; about 89% were seen once. The material was CD4+ or CD8+ T cells sorted from blood, obtained in a trial of the OX40 agonist ivuxolimab. These receptor sequences come from an adult with an advanced solid tumor such as melanoma, head and neck, liver or kidney cancer.

This rearrangement joins TRBV5-1 to TRBJ2-2; TRBD2 matches at 14 bases. V was clipped by 3 bases and J by 5 bases; unmatched bases: 6. This CDR3 spans 17 amino acids. Germline V gene sequence: CDR1 SGHRS, CDR2 YFSETQ. CDR3: CASSSGLAGGTTGELFF. Written as DNA, the CDR3 is TGCGCCAGCAGCTCCGGACTAGCGGGAGGTACAACCGGGGAGCTGTTTTTT. Combining the CDR3 with reference TRBV5-1 and TRBJ2-2 gives the whole variable domain KAGVTQTPRYLIKTRGQQVTLSCSPISGHRSVSWYQQTPGQGLQFLFEYFSETQRNKGNFPGRFSGRQFSNSRSEMNVSTLELGDSALYLCASSSGLAGGTTGELFFGEGSRLTVL.

The chain recombines TRBV28 with TRBJ2-1; TRBD2 matches 8 bases. The CDR3 runs 16 residues. The V and J ends lost 4 bases and 0 bases, in that order; junction bases with no gene match: 5. CDR1 and CDR2 from the germline V gene are MDHEN and SYDVKM. The CDR3 DNA sequence: TGTGCCAGCAGTTCCGTAGCGGGAAGCTCCTACAATGAGCAGTTCTTC. Its protein is CASSSVAGSSYNEQFF.

The rearrangement joins TRBV5-8 to TRBJ2-3; D unresolved. Germline CDR1 and CDR2: SGHTS and YDEGEE. This CDR3 is built from 15 residues. The V end lost 2 bases, the J end lost 0 bases, and 10 bases lay between the germline ends. This CDR3 is CASSLTSLSTDTQYF. The CDR3 coding sequence is TGTGCCAGCAGCTTAACCTCCCTTAGCACAGATACGCAGTATTTT.

CDR3 coding DNA: TGTGCCAGCAGTTACTCGACAGGGTCACATGGCTACACCTTC. It translates to CASSYSTGSHGYTF. This rearrangement joins TRBV6-6 to TRBJ1-2, with 7 positions matching TRBD1. CDR1 and CDR2 (germline): MNHNY, SVGAGI (reference sequence). The CDR3 is made up of 14 amino acids. Germline trimming cut 0 bases from V and 6 bases from J; bases unmatched to any gene: 4.

This rearrangement joins TRBV7-9 to TRBJ2-5; 9 nucleotides align to TRBD2. From germline, CDR1 is SEHNR and CDR2 FQNEAQ (reference sequence). The CDR3 contains 15 residues. The V and J ends lost 5 bases and 9 bases, in that order; junction bases with no gene match: 13. CDR3 in DNA: TGTGCCAGCAGCCGCGGGGGGGAACGCCTTGGGGCCCAGTACTTC. Amino acid sequence: CASSRGGERLGAQYF. The full variable domain, with the rest looked up from reference TRBV7-9 and TRBJ2-5, is DTGVSQNPRHKITKRGQNVTFRCDPISEHNRLYWYRQTLGQGPEFLTYFQNEAQLEKSRLLSDRFSAERPKGSFSTLEIQRTEQGDSAMYLCASSRGGERLGAQYFGPGTRLLVL.

V gene TRBV29-1 combines with J gene TRBJ2-6, with TRBD2 as a possible D gene (6 bases). The CDR3 sequence is 13 residues long. Germline CDR1 is SQVTM and CDR2 is ANQGSEA. V was pared by 7 bases and J by 0 bases, with 7 bases between. The CDR3 is CSAGGSGANVLTF. CDR3 coding DNA: TGCAGCGCCGGGGGCTCTGGGGCCAACGTCCTGACTTTC. The complete variable domain, with remaining parts taken from reference TRBV29-1 and TRBJ2-6, reads SAVISQKPSRDICQRGTSLTIQCQVDSQVTMMFWYRQQPGQSLTLIATANQGSEATYESGFVIDKFPISRPNLTFSTLTVSNMSPEDSSIYLCSAGGSGANVLTFGAGSRLTVL.

This rearrangement joins TRBV5-1 to TRBJ1-1; D remains ambiguous. V shed 2 bases and J shed 5 bases, with 10 bases lying between them. The CDR3 is 13 residues long. Looked up from germline, CDR1 is SGHRS and CDR2 is YFSETQ. CDR3 sequence: CASSLPQETEAFF. The CDR3 nucleotides are TGCGCCAGCAGCTTACCTCAAGAGACTGAAGCTTTCTTT.

The V gene is TRBV18, the J gene TRBJ1-1; a weak D match, TRBD1 (6 bases). Germline V gene sequence: CDR1 KGHSH, CDR2 LQKENI. The CDR3 length is 14 residues. V was clipped by 1 base and J by 7 bases, with 13 bases between them. The CDR3 region has the DNA TGTGCCAGCTCACCACAGGGGGGGGAAAATGAAGCTTTCTTT. Translation: CASSPQGGENEAFF.

The chain links TRBV2 to TRBJ2-1; 10 nucleotides agree with TRBD2. The CDR3 covers 14 residues. V lost 7 bases to trimming and J lost 10 bases; unmatched junction nucleotides: 10. CDR1 SNHLY and CDR2 FYNNEI come from the germline V gene. The CDR3 bases are TGTGCCAGCAAGCTCGGACTAGCGGTTCAGGAGCAGTTCTTC. Protein product: CASKLGLAVQEQFF.